The clone carrying this T cell receptor beta chain came up many times. TCRdb analysed the 5' RACE reads with MiXCR anew, one entry per CDR3 protein. The sample lists about 340,000 distinct CDR3 sequences; roughly 8.7% were seen once. This sample is drawn from a study of T cells after yellow fever vaccination. The CDR3 extends over 16 amino acids. The V gene lost 0 bases and the J gene lost 0 bases, with 13 bases spanning the gap. Germline V lookup: CDR1 SGHRS, CDR2 YFSETQ. This chain joins TRBV5-1 and TRBJ2-7, with D unclear. The sequence came from a young man who received the YFV17D yellow fever vaccine. The sequencing used PBMCs, collected on the day of the first yellow fever vaccination. This CDR3 reads CASSLADRPHSYEQYF. Here the CDR3 DNA reads TGCGCCAGCAGCTTGGCAGATCGCCCCCACTCCTACGAGCAGTACTTC.